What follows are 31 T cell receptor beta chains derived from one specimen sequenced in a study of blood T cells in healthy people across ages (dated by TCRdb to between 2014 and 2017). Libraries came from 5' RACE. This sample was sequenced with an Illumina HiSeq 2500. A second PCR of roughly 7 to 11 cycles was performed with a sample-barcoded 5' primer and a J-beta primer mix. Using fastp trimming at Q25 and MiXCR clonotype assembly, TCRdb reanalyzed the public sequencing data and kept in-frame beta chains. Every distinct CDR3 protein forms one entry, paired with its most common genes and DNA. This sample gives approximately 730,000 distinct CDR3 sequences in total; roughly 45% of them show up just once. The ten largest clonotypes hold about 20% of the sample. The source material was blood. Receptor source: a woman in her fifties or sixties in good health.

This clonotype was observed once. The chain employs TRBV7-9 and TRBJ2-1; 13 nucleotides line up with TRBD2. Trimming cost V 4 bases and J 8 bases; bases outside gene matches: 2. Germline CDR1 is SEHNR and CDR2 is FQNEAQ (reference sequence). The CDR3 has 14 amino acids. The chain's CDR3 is CASSWTSGGDEQFF. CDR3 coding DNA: TGTGCCAGCAGCTGGACTAGCGGGGGCGATGAGCAGTTCTTC. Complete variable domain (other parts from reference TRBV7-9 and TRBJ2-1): DTGVSQNPRHKITKRGQNVTFRCDPISEHNRLYWYRQTLGQGPEFLTYFQNEAQLEKSRLLSDRFSAERPKGSFSTLEIQRTEQGDSAMYLCASSWTSGGDEQFFGPGTRLTVL.

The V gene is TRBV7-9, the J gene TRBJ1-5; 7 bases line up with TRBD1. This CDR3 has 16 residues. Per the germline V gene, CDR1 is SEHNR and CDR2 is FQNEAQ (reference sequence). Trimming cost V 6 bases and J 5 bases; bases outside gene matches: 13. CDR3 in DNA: TGTGCCAGCAGTCGATCCGGGACAGACCCTTATCAGCCCCAGCATTTT. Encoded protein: CASSRSGTDPYQPQHF.

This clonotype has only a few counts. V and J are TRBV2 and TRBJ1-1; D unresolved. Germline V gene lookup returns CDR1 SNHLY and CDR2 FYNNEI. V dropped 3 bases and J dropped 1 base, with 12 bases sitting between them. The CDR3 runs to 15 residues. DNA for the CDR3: TGTGCCAGCAGTGATCTGGGTCTTGCGAACACTGAAGCTTTCTTT. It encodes CASSDLGLANTEAFF.

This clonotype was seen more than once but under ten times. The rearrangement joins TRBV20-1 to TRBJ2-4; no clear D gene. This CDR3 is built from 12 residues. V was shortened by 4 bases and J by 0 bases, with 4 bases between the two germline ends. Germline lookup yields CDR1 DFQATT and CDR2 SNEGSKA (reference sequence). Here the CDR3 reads CSAIEAKNIQYF. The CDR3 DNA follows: TGCAGTGCTATCGAAGCCAAAAACATTCAGTACTTC.

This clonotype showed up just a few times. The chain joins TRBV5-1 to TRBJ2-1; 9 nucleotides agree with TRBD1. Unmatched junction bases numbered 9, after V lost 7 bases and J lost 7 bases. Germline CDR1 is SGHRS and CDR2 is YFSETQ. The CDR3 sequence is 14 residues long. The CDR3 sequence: CASEETGGSNEQFF. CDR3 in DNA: TGCGCCAGCGAAGAGACAGGGGGAAGTAATGAGCAGTTCTTC.

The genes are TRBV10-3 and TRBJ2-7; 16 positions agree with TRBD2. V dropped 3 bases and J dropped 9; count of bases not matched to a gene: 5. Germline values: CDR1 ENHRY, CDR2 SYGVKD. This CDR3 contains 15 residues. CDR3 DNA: TGTGCCATCAGTGACCCGGGACTAGCGGGAGGGGCGCAGTACTTC. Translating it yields CAISDPGLAGGAQYF.

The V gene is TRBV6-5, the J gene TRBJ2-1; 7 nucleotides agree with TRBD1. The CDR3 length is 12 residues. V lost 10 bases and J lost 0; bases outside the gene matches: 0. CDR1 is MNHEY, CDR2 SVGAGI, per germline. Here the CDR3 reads CANRGSYNEQFF. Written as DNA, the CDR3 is TGTGCCAACAGGGGCTCCTACAATGAGCAGTTCTTC.

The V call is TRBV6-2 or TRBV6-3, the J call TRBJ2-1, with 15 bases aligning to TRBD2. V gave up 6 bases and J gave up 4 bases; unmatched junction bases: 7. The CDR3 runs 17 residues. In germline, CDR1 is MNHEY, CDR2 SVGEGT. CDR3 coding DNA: TGTGCCAGCAGCGGAGGGGGGACTAGCGGGAGGTACAATGAGCAGTTCTTC. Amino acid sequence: CASSGGGTSGRYNEQFF.

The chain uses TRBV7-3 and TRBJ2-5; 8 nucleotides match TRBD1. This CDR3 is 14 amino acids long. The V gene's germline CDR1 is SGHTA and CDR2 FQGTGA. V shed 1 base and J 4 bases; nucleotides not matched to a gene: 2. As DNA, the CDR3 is TGTGCCAGCAGCTTAAACGGACAGGGAGAGACCCAGTACTTC. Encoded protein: CASSLNGQGETQYF.

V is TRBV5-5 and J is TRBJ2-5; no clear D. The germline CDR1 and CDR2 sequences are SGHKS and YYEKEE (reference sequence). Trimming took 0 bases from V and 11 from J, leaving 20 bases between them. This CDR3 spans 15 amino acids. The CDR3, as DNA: TGTGCCAGCAGCTTGGCCGAGACAAACTACAATGAGCAGTACTTC. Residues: CASSLAETNYNEQYF.

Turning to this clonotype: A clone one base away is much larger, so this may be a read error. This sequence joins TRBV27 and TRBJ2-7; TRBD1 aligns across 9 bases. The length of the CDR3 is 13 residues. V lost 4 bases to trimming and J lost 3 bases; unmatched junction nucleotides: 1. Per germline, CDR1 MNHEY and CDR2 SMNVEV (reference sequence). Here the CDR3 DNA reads TGTGCCAGCAGTTGGGGACAGGGCTACGAGCAGTACTTC. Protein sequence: CASSWGQGYEQYF.

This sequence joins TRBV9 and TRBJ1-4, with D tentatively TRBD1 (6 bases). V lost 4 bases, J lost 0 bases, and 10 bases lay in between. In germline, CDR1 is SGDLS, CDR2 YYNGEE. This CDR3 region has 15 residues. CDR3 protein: CASSPGASTNEKLFF. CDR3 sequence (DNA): TGTGCCAGCAGCCCAGGGGCCTCAACTAATGAAAAACTGTTTTTT. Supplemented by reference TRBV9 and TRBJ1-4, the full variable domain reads DSGVTQTPKHLITATGQRVTLRCSPRSGDLSVYWYQQSLDQGLQFLIQYYNGEERAKGNILERFSAQQFPDLHSELNLSSLELGDSALYFCASSPGASTNEKLFFGSGTQLSVL.

CDR3 amino acids: CSALGQWGSYEQYF. CDR3 bases: TGCAGTGCTCTGGGACAGTGGGGCTCCTACGAGCAGTACTTC. This chain joins TRBV20-1 and TRBJ2-7, with TRBD1 identical over 7 bases. Germline CDR1 DFQATT, CDR2 SNEGSKA (reference sequence). This CDR3 region has 14 residues. Germline trimming cut 5 bases from V and 0 bases from J; bases unmatched to any gene: 7.

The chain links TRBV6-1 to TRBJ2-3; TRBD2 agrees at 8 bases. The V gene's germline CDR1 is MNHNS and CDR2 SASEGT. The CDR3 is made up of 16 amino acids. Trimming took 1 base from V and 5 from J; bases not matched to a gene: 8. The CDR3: CASSEEGGGFVDTQYF. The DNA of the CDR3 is TGTGCCAGCAGTGAAGAGGGCGGGGGGTTCGTAGATACGCAGTATTTT.

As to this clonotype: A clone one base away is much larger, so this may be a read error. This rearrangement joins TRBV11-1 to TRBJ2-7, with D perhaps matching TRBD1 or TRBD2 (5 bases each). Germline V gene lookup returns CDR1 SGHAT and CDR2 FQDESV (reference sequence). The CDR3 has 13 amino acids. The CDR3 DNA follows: TGTGCCAGCAGCGTAGCGCGGCAGGGAGAGCAGTACTTC. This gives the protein CASSVARQGEQYF.

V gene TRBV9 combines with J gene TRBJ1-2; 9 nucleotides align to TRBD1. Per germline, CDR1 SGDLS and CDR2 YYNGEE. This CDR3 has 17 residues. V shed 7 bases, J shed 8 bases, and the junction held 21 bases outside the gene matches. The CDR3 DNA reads TGTGCCAGCGGGCGGAGCGGGACAGGGACCTTAGGGGAGGGCTACACCTTC. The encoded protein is CASGRSGTGTLGEGYTF.

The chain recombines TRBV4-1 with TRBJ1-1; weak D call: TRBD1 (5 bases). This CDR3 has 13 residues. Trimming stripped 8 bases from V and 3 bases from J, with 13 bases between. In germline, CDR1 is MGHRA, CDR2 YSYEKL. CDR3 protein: CASGVQAYTEAFF. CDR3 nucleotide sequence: TGCGCCAGCGGAGTACAGGCCTACACTGAAGCTTTCTTT.

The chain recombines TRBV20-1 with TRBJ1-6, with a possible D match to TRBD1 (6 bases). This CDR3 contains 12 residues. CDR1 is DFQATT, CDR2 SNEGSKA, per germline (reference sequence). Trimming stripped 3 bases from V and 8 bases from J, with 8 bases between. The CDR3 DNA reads TGCAGTGCTAGGGACAGAGATTCACCCCTCCACTTT. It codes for CSARDRDSPLHF.

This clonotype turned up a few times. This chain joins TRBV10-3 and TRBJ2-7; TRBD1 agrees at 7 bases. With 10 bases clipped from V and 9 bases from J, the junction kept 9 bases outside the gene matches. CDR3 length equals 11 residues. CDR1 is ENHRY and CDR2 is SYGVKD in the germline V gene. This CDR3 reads CATEDRVGQYF. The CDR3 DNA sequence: TGTGCCACCGAAGACAGGGTTGGGCAGTACTTC.

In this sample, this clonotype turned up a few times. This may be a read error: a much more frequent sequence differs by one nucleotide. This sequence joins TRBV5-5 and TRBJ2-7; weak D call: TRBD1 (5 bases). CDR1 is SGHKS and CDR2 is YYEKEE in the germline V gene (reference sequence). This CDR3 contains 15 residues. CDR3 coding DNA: TGTGCCGGCAGCTTGGAGACAGCAGCCTCCTACGAGCAGTACTTC. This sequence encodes CAGSLETAASYEQYF.

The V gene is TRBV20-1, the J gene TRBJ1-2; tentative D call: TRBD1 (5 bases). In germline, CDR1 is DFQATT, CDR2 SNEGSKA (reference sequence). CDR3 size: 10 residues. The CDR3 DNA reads TGCGGGGGAACCGGGTATGGCTACACCTTC. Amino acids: CGGTGYGYTF.

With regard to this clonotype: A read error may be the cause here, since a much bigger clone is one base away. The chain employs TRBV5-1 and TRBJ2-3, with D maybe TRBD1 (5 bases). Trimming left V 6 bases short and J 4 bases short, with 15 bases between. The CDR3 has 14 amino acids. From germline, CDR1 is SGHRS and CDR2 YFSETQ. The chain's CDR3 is CASIPNTGPDTQYF. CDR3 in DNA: TGCGCCAGCATCCCGAACACAGGCCCAGATACGCAGTATTTT.

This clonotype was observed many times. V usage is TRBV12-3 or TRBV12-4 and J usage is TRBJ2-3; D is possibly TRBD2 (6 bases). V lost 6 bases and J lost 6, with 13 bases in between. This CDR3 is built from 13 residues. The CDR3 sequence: CASRLLARDTQYF. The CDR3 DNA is TGTGCCAGCAGACTACTAGCTAGGGATACGCAGTATTTT.

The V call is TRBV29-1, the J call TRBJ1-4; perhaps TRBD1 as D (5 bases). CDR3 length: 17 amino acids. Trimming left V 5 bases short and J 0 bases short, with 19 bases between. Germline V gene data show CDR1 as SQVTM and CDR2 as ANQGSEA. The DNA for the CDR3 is TGCAGCGTTAGGGGACTCACAACAGAGGCAACTAATGAAAAACTGTTTTTT. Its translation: CSVRGLTTEATNEKLFF.

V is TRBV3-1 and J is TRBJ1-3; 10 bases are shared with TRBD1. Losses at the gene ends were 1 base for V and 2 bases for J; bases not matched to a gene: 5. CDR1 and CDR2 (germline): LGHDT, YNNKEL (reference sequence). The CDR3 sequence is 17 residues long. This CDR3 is CASSQGPGTGAGNTIYF. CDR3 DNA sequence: TGTGCCAGCAGCCAAGGTCCCGGGACAGGGGCTGGAAACACCATATATTTT. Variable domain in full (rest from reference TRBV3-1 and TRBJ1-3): DTAVSQTPKYLVTQMGNDKSIKCEQNLGHDTMYWYKQDSKKFLKIMFSYNNKELIINETVPNRFSPKSPDKAHLNLHINSLELGDSAVYFCASSQGPGTGAGNTIYFGEGSWLTVV.

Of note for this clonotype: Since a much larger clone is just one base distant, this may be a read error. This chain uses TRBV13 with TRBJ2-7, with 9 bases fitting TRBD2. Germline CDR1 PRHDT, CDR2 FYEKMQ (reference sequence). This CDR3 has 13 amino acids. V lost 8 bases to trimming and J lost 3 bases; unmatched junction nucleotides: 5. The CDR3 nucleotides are TGTGCCAGCGGCGGTAGCGGGAGCTACGAGCAGTACTTC. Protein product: CASGGSGSYEQYF.

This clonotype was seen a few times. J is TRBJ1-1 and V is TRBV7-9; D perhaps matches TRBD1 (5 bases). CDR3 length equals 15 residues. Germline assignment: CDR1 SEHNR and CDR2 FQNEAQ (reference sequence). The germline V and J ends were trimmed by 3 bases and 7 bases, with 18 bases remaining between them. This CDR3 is CASSFGGTVGVEAFF. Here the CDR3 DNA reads TGTGCCAGCAGCTTTGGAGGGACGGTAGGGGTTGAAGCTTTCTTT.

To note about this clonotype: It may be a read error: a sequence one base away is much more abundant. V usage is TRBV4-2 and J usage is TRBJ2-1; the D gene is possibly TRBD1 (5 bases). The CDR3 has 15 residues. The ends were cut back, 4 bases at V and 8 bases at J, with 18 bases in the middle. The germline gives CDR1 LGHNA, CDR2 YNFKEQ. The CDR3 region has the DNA TGTGCCAGCAGCCCAGGGTCTACTACTAACGATGAGCAGTTCTTC. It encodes CASSPGSTTNDEQFF.

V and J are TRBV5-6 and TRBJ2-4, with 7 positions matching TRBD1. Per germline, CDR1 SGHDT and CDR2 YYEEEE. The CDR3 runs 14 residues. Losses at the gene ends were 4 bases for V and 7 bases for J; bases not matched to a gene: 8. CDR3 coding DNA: TGTGCCAGCAGCCCGGACAGGAAGCTGAACATTCAGTACTTC. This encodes CASSPDRKLNIQYF.

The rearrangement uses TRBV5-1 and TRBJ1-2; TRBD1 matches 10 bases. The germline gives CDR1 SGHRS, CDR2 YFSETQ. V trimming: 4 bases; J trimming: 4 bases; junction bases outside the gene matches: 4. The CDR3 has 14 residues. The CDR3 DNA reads TGCGCCAGCAGCCCTGGGGACAGGGGCTATGGCTACACCTTC. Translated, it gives CASSPGDRGYGYTF.

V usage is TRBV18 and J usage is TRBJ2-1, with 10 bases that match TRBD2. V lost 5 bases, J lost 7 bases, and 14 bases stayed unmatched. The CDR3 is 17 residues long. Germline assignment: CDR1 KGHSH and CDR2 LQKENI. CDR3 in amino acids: CASSARTGLAGDNEQFF. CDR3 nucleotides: TGTGCCAGCTCAGCCCGGACAGGGCTAGCGGGAGATAATGAGCAGTTCTTC.